A single sample gave rise to the 13 T cell receptor beta chains below, sequenced in a study of T cell responses to AZD1222 COVID-19 vaccine. The protocol was immunoSEQ multiplex PCR, while the TCRdb copy is restricted to in-frame clones and leaves out a portion. This table holds some 110,000 clones, roughly nine tenths found once. The specimen comprised peripheral blood, sampled on day 0 of AZD1222 vaccination. The source is an adult in good health.

The chain couples TRBV5-1 to TRBJ2-2; TRBD1 agrees at 8 bases. Trimming removed 5 bases from V and 4 bases from J; junction bases left unmatched: 16. Per germline, CDR1 SGHRS and CDR2 YFSETQ. The CDR3 has 18 amino acids. CDR3 DNA: TGCGCCAGCAGGGAGCAACTGGACAGGGCAAGCTCCACCGGGGAGCTGTTTTTT. Translating it yields CASREQLDRASSTGELFF.

The chain recombines TRBV7-2 with TRBJ2-7, with 7 bases fitting TRBD1. After removal of 4 bases from V and 3 bases from J, the junction contained 6 bases not matched to a gene. The CDR3 runs to 14 residues. The germline CDR1 and CDR2 sequences are SGHTA and FQGNSA. The CDR3 loop reads CASSSTGRRYEQYF. As DNA, the CDR3 is TGTGCCAGCAGCTCGACAGGGAGACGCTACGAGCAGTACTTC.

The chain is built from TRBV2 and TRBJ2-7; the D gene is possibly TRBD1 (6 bases). Trimming cost V 6 bases and J 9 bases, with 12 bases left between them. The germline gives CDR1 SNHLY, CDR2 FYNNEI. This CDR3 is built from 11 residues. The CDR3 reads CASSEVGGQYF. The DNA of the CDR3 is TGTGCCAGCAGCGAGGTAGGGGGGCAGTACTTC. Full variable domain (remainder filled in from reference TRBV2 and TRBJ2-7): EPEVTQTPSHQVTQMGQEVILRCVPISNHLYFYWYRQILGQKVEFLVSFYNNEISEKSEIFDDQFSVERPDGSNFTLKIRSTKLEDSAMYFCASSEVGGQYFGPGTRLTVT.

This sequence joins TRBV12-3 or TRBV12-4 and TRBJ2-7, with no clear D. V lost 3 bases to trimming and J lost 5 bases, with 8 bases between them. The CDR3 spans 12 residues. The CDR3 region has the DNA TGTGCCAGCAGTTTCGGGCGGAACGAGCAGTACTTC. Protein product: CASSFGRNEQYF.

The chain links TRBV6-5 to TRBJ1-1; no clear D gene. CDR1 is MNHEY, CDR2 SVGAGI, per germline. This CDR3 contains 13 residues. Between the trimmed V and J ends, which lost 4 bases and 8 bases, there was a span of 14 bases. The CDR3: CASSSMEIDEAFF. As DNA, the CDR3 is TGTGCCAGCAGTTCTATGGAGATCGACGAAGCTTTCTTT.

The V gene is TRBV7-6, the J gene TRBJ2-3, with TRBD2 identical over 8 bases. The CDR3 runs to 16 residues. The V gene end was trimmed by 1 base and the J gene end by 0 bases; junction bases not matched to a gene: 3. Germline V CDR1 and CDR2: SGHVS, FNYEAQ. As DNA, the CDR3 is TGTGCCAGCAGCTTAGGGGCGGGGGGAAGCACAGATACGCAGTATTTT. Amino acids: CASSLGAGGSTDTQYF.

The J gene is TRBJ1-4, the V gene TRBV7-2; TRBD1 might be the D (5 bases). The ends were cut back, 5 bases at V and 11 bases at J, with 9 bases in the middle. CDR1 is SGHTA, CDR2 FQGNSA, per germline. The CDR3 covers 11 residues. In nucleotides, the CDR3 is TGTGCCAGCAGCGAAGGGGTGAAACTGTTTTTT. Translated, it gives CASSEGVKLFF.

The chain carries TRBV10-3 and TRBJ1-1, with D possibly TRBD1 on 5 matching bases. Between the trimmed V and J ends, which lost 11 bases and 2 bases, there was a span of 15 bases. This CDR3 region has 13 residues. Germline CDR1 ENHRY, CDR2 SYGVKD. The CDR3 loop is CAATGGINTEAFF. CDR3 sequence (DNA): TGTGCCGCCACGGGGGGGATCAACACTGAAGCTTTCTTT.

The V gene is TRBV15, the J gene TRBJ2-1; D is possibly TRBD1 (6 bases). This CDR3 has 11 residues. Germline-derived CDR1 and CDR2 are LNHNV and YYDKDF (reference sequence). The V and J ends lost 8 bases and 8 bases respectively, with 10 bases between them. In DNA, the CDR3 is TGTGCCACCGCCCCAGGGGATGAGCAGTTCTTC. As protein: CATAPGDEQFF.

The chain couples TRBV6-5 to TRBJ2-7; 10 bases line up with TRBD2. The germline gives CDR1 MNHEY, CDR2 SVGAGI. The length of the CDR3 is 14 residues. Germline trimming cut 5 bases from V and 5 bases from J; bases unmatched to any gene: 6. Written as DNA, the CDR3 is TGTGCCAGCAGTAGCGGGGGGGCCGTCAACGAGCAGTACTTC. This translates into CASSSGGAVNEQYF.

V gene TRBV27 combines with J gene TRBJ2-5, with D possibly matching TRBD1 (6 bases). V lost 2 bases and J 4 bases, leaving 14 bases between the germline ends. This CDR3 is built from 15 residues. The germline V gene encodes CDR1 MNHEY and CDR2 SMNVEV (reference sequence). In nucleotides, the CDR3 is TGTGCCAGCAGTTTAGCTGTGGGGGCCGGAGAGACCCAGTACTTC. As protein: CASSLAVGAGETQYF.

The V gene is TRBV6-2 or TRBV6-3, the J gene TRBJ2-1, with D uncertain. Looked up from germline, CDR1 is MNHEY and CDR2 is SVGEGT. Trimming took off 6 bases at V and 3 bases at J, with 9 bases between the two ends. There are 13 residues in the CDR3. CDR3 sequence: CASSHPGYNEQFF. In DNA, the CDR3 is TGTGCCAGCAGCCACCCGGGCTACAATGAGCAGTTCTTC.

This chain connects TRBV6-5 to TRBJ2-1; D unclear. Trimming took 0 bases from V and 7 from J, leaving 4 bases between them. CDR1 and CDR2 from the germline V gene are MNHEY and SVGAGI. CDR3 length: 12 amino acids. Here the CDR3 DNA reads TGTGCCAGCAGTTACTCCGGGAATGAGCAGTTCTTC. Translation: CASSYSGNEQFF.